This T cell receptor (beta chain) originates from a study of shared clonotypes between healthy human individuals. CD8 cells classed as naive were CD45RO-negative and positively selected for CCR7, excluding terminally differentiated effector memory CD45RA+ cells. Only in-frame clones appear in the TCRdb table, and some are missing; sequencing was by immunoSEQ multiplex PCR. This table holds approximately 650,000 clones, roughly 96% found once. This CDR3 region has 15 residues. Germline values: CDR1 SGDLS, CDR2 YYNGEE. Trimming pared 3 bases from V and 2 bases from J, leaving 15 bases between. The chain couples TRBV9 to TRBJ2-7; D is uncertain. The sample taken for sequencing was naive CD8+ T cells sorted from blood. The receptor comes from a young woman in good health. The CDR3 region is CASSAGSGSPYEQYF. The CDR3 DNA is TGTGCCAGCAGCGCCGGGTCCGGATCCCCCTACGAGCAGTACTTC.